The 32 T cell receptor beta chains below were found in one sample sequenced in a study of beta chain features in type 1 diabetes. Study-level findings and limits: In all four CD4+ subsets, TCRB CDR3 length was significantly, moderately reduced in type 1 diabetes.

Sequencing targeted expressed TCRB transcripts, as all isolated RNA had been reverse transcribed. Some clones are missing from TCRdb's copy, which holds only in-frame ones; the method was immunoSEQ multiplex PCR. The table has 600,000 to 700,000 clones, under 15% seen once. No antigen has been assigned to these receptors. Input material: naive CD4+ T cells from blood. Every receptor here comes from a man aged 18 to 35 with type 1 diabetes.

This clone was observed a few times. The chain joins TRBV7-2 to TRBJ1-6; a possible D gene is TRBD1 (6 bases). V was clipped by 7 bases and J by 5 bases, with 15 bases between them. From germline, CDR1 is SGHTA and CDR2 FQGNSA. The CDR3 is 15 residues long. The CDR3 is CASNRRGMDNSPLHF. CDR3 nucleotide sequence: TGTGCCAGCAACCGCAGGGGAATGGATAATTCACCCCTCCACTTT.

In this sample, this clone turned up a few times. This rearrangement joins TRBV7-8 to TRBJ1-1, with D possibly being TRBD1 (6 bases). Looked up from germline, CDR1 is SGHVS and CDR2 is FQNEAQ. This CDR3 comprises 14 residues. The ends were cut back, 2 bases at V and 1 base at J, with 8 bases in the middle. The CDR3 DNA is TGTGCCAGCAGCTTAAGGACAGAGAACACTGAAGCTTTCTTT. Residues: CASSLRTENTEAFF.

Only a few counts were recorded for this clone. This CDR3 reads CASSLWLGGDDEQYF. The CDR3 region has the DNA TGCGCCAGCAGCTTGTGGCTTGGGGGAGACGACGAGCAGTACTTC. The gene calls are TRBV5-1 and TRBJ2-7; D may be TRBD1 or TRBD2 (5 bases each). CDR3 size: 15 residues. Germline lookup yields CDR1 SGHRS and CDR2 YFSETQ. Trimming removed 1 base at V and 5 bases at J, with 16 bases between.

This clone occurred a few times. The chain uses TRBV14 and TRBJ2-7; TRBD1 aligns across 9 bases. The germline gives CDR1 SGHDN, CDR2 FVKESK. This CDR3 spans 15 amino acids. Trimming took 2 bases from V and 1 from J; bases not matched to a gene: 3. The CDR3 spells CASSQPGTGSYEQYF. CDR3 sequence (DNA): TGTGCCAGCAGCCAACCAGGGACAGGGTCCTACGAGCAGTACTTC.

In this sample, this clone turned up a few times. The V and J genes are TRBV25-1 and TRBJ2-1; 7 nucleotides align to TRBD2. With 5 bases clipped from V and 3 bases from J, the junction kept 4 bases outside the gene matches. Germline V gives CDR1 MGHDK, CDR2 SYGVNS. The CDR3 is 14 residues long. DNA for the CDR3: TGTGCCAGCAGTCCCCCGGGGGGCTACAATGAGCAGTTCTTC. As protein: CASSPPGGYNEQFF.

This clone was counted a few times. J is TRBJ2-5 and V is TRBV7-9; no definite D call. CDR3 length equals 13 residues. The germline V gene has CDR1 SEHNR and CDR2 FQNEAQ (reference sequence). Trimming shortened V by 5 bases and J by 1 base, and 8 bases separated the two germline ends. CDR3 protein: CASSQAGQETQYF. CDR3 nucleotide sequence: TGTGCCAGCAGCCAAGCAGGCCAAGAGACCCAGTACTTC.

This clone was observed a handful of times. The rearrangement joins TRBV28 to TRBJ2-7, with 12 bases matching TRBD2. From germline, CDR1 is MDHEN and CDR2 SYDVKM. The trim removed 4 bases at V and 0 bases at J, leaving 4 bases unmatched. This CDR3 has 16 residues. This CDR3 reads CASSSELAGGSYEQYF. The CDR3 nucleotides are TGTGCCAGCAGTTCCGAACTAGCGGGGGGCTCCTACGAGCAGTACTTC. The full variable domain, with the rest looked up from reference TRBV28 and TRBJ2-7, is DVKVTQSSRYLVKRTGEKVFLECVQDMDHENMFWYRQDPGLGLRLIYFSYDVKMKEKGDIPEGYSVSREKKERFSLILESASTNQTSMYLCASSSELAGGSYEQYFGPGTRLTVT.

This clone came up a few times. The chain is built from TRBV7-2 and TRBJ1-5, with a weak D call TRBD1 (6 bases). V lost 4 bases, J lost 3 bases, and 13 bases lay in between. This CDR3 is built from 15 residues. Germline values: CDR1 SGHTA, CDR2 FQGNSA. The CDR3 sequence is CASSSGRQVNQPQHF. DNA of the CDR3: TGTGCCAGCAGCTCCGGGAGACAGGTCAATCAGCCCCAGCATTTT. Based on the CDR3 plus reference TRBV7-2 and TRBJ1-5, the full variable domain is GAGVSQSPSNKVTEKGKDVELRCDPISGHTALYWYRQSLGQGLEFLIYFQGNSAPDKSGLPSDRFSAERTGGSVSTLTIQRTQQEDSAVYLCASSSGRQVNQPQHFGDGTRLSIL.

This clone was counted only a few times. This chain links TRBV6-5 with TRBJ2-5, with unresolved D. The V gene lost 4 bases and the J gene lost 0 bases, with 6 bases spanning the gap. CDR3 length equals 13 residues. The V gene's germline CDR1 is MNHEY and CDR2 SVGAGI. CDR3 in amino acids: CASSSRYQETQYF. In DNA, the CDR3 is TGTGCCAGCAGTTCCCGGTACCAAGAGACCCAGTACTTC.

The rearrangement joins TRBV29-1 to TRBJ2-4, with no clear D. Trimming stripped 0 bases from V and 8 bases from J, with 8 bases between. CDR1 and CDR2 (germline): SQVTM, ANQGSEA. The CDR3 spans 12 residues. Written as DNA, the CDR3 is TGCAGCGTTGAAGATACCGCCGACATTCAGTACTTC. Its protein product is CSVEDTADIQYF.

For this clone: The sample holds other DNA sequences that translate to the same CDR3. CDR3 sequence: CASSYSGRNTEAFF. The CDR3 DNA reads as TGTGCCAGCAGTTACTCGGGCAGGAACACTGAAGCTTTCTTT. This rearrangement joins TRBV6-5 to TRBJ1-1; no clear D. CDR1 MNHEY and CDR2 SVGAGI come from the germline V gene. The CDR3 has 14 residues. Trimming removed 0 bases at V and 1 base at J, with 6 bases between.

This clone was observed a handful of times. V and J are TRBV10-2 and TRBJ1-1; D call uncertain. The CDR3 spans 16 residues. The ends were cut back, 2 bases at V and 1 base at J, with 14 bases in the middle. Germline V gene sequence: CDR1 WSHSY, CDR2 SAAADI. The CDR3: CASSEQVRQQNTEAFF. The CDR3 DNA follows: TGCGCCAGCAGTGAGCAGGTTCGGCAACAGAACACTGAAGCTTTCTTT.

This clone turned up a few times. The chain carries TRBV18 and TRBJ2-7; 7 bases agree with TRBD2. The CDR3 loop spans 14 amino acids. Germline CDR1 KGHSH, CDR2 LQKENI. With V trimmed by 3 bases and J by 0 bases, 2 bases remained unmatched. The CDR3 sequence: CASSPGGGSYEQYF. The CDR3 coding sequence is TGTGCCAGCTCACCCGGCGGGGGCTCCTACGAGCAGTACTTC.

This chain links TRBV4-1 with TRBJ1-2, with a weak D call TRBD1 (5 bases). The germline V gene has CDR1 MGHRA and CDR2 YSYEKL. V lost 0 bases, J lost 9 bases, and 14 bases lay in between. The CDR3 spans 14 residues. CDR3 loop: CASSQDRGAGSYTF. CDR3 sequence (DNA): TGCGCCAGCAGCCAAGATAGGGGCGCCGGTAGCTACACCTTC.

This clone was counted between two and nine times. The chain carries TRBV13 and TRBJ2-2, with D uncertain. The V gene lost 0 bases and the J gene lost 0 bases, with 5 bases spanning the gap. This CDR3 contains 15 residues. Germline V CDR1 and CDR2: PRHDT, FYEKMQ (reference sequence). CDR3 residues: CASSLGRPNTGELFF. DNA for the CDR3: TGTGCCAGCAGCTTAGGCAGGCCGAACACCGGGGAGCTGTTTTTT.

The chain combines TRBV19 with TRBJ1-2; 11 nucleotides line up with TRBD1. Germline V gene lookup returns CDR1 LNHDA and CDR2 SQIVND (reference sequence). There are 14 residues in the CDR3. J gave up 6 bases and V 8 bases, and 8 bases lay outside the gene matches. The CDR3 sequence: CASSPDRGLNGYTF. Here the CDR3 DNA reads TGTGCCAGTTCGCCGGACAGGGGGCTAAATGGCTACACCTTC. The whole variable domain, filled in from reference TRBV19 and TRBJ1-2, reads DGGITQSPKYLFRKEGQNVTLSCEQNLNHDAMYWYRQDPGQGLRLIYYSQIVNDFQKGDIAEGYSVSREKKESFPLTVTSAQKNPTAFYLCASSPDRGLNGYTFGSGTRLTVV.

The J gene is TRBJ1-6, the V gene TRBV7-9, with D maybe TRBD1 (5 bases). CDR3 size: 14 residues. The germline gives CDR1 SEHNR, CDR2 FQNEAQ (reference sequence). V shed 2 bases and J shed 6 bases, with 8 bases lying between them. The CDR3 DNA reads TGTGCCAGCAGCTTACGGGGGGGTAATTCACCCCTCCACTTT. Protein: CASSLRGGNSPLHF.

The sample holds a few counts of this clone. This sequence joins TRBV7-8 and TRBJ2-7; D may be TRBD1 (5 bases). This CDR3 is built from 13 residues. Deletions cut 1 base from V and 5 bases from J, with 9 bases between. Germline V CDR1 and CDR2: SGHVS, FQNEAQ. CDR3 bases: TGTGCCAGCAGCTTAGGGTGGGGCCACGAGCAGTACTTC. This encodes CASSLGWGHEQYF.

This clone was observed a few times. The chain has TRBV4-1 and TRBJ1-4; tentatively, D is TRBD1 (5 bases). The V gene's germline CDR1 is MGHRA and CDR2 YSYEKL. V lost 2 bases to trimming and J lost 11 bases, with 21 bases between them. The CDR3 sequence is 16 residues long. The CDR3 region has the DNA TGCGCCAGCAGCCAACCCAGACAGAGAGACCCGGGGAAACTGTTTTTT. Translation gives CASSQPRQRDPGKLFF.

V usage is TRBV5-6 and J usage is TRBJ2-3, with D uncertain. This CDR3 comprises 13 residues. Germline V gene data show CDR1 as SGHDT and CDR2 as YYEEEE. The V end was cut by 2 bases, the J end by 1 base, with 5 bases between. In nucleotides, the CDR3 is TGTGCCAGCAGCTTTTCGGGCACAGATACGCAGTATTTT. Its translation is CASSFSGTDTQYF.

V and J are TRBV27 and TRBJ1-3; D call uncertain. CDR1 MNHEY and CDR2 SMNVEV come from the germline V gene (reference sequence). This CDR3 has 12 residues. V lost 8 bases to trimming and J lost 4 bases, with 9 bases between them. DNA for the CDR3: TGTGCCAGCCGGGATATGGGAAACACCATATATTTT. Translation gives CASRDMGNTIYF.

This clone was counted a few times. This sequence joins TRBV5-1 and TRBJ2-7; 12 bases fit TRBD1. Trimming cost V 4 bases and J 1 base; bases outside gene matches: 3. The CDR3 contains 15 residues. Germline V gene sequence: CDR1 SGHRS, CDR2 YFSETQ. The CDR3 nucleotides read TGCGCCAGCAGCCCGGGACAGGGGGCATCCTACGAGCAGTACTTC. Residues: CASSPGQGASYEQYF.

A few counts support this clone. The chain links TRBV13 to TRBJ2-1, with D perhaps matching TRBD2 (6 bases). The CDR3 has 14 residues. Trimming removed 5 bases at V and 8 bases at J, with 16 bases between. The germline gives CDR1 PRHDT, CDR2 FYEKMQ (reference sequence). The CDR3: CASSPQTASDEQFF. The CDR3 nucleotides are TGTGCCAGCAGCCCCCAGACCGCTAGCGATGAGCAGTTCTTC.

Only a few counts were recorded for this clone. The chain employs TRBV15 and TRBJ2-1, with a tentative D call TRBD2 (6 bases). The CDR3 length is 15 residues. The germline V gene has CDR1 LNHNV and CDR2 YYDKDF (reference sequence). V dropped 1 base and J dropped 5 bases, with 12 bases sitting between them. The CDR3 here is CATSRVGTPDNEQFF. The CDR3 DNA is TGTGCCACCAGCAGAGTTGGGACTCCGGACAATGAGCAGTTCTTC.

DNA of the CDR3: TGTGCCTGGAGGGAGACAGGGGGCGGCAATCAGCCCCAGCATTTT. This gives the protein CAWRETGGGNQPQHF. The chain links TRBV30 to TRBJ1-5; 10 positions match TRBD1. The CDR3 contains 15 residues. Germline CDR1 and CDR2: GTSNPN and SVGIG (reference sequence). With V trimmed by 3 bases and J by 2 bases, 4 bases remained unmatched.

This clone has more than one count but fewer than ten. The chain recombines TRBV14 with TRBJ1-4, with D perhaps matching TRBD1 (5 bases). The CDR3 is 11 amino acids. Trimming took 4 bases from V and 17 from J, leaving 14 bases between them. CDR1 SGHDN and CDR2 FVKESK come from the germline V gene. This CDR3 is CASSLTGTIFF. The CDR3 DNA is TGTGCCAGCAGCCTTACCGGGACCATCTTTTTT.

In its sample, this clone was seen a few times. The chain links TRBV7-9 to TRBJ2-3, with 8 positions matching TRBD1. This CDR3 has 14 residues. The germline gives CDR1 SEHNR, CDR2 FQNEAQ (reference sequence). The J segment lost 5 bases and the V segment lost 5 bases, leaving 6 bases of the junction unmatched. The CDR3 DNA is TGTGCCAGCAGCCCAGGACAGGGCCGAGATACGCAGTATTTT. Amino acid sequence: CASSPGQGRDTQYF.

V gene TRBV9 combines with J gene TRBJ1-2; 8 nucleotides match TRBD1. CDR1 is SGDLS, CDR2 YYNGEE, per germline. This CDR3 has 14 amino acids. V lost 3 bases, J lost 2 bases, and 3 bases stayed unmatched. DNA for the CDR3: TGTGCCAGCAGCGGACAGGGGCTAAACTATGGCTACACCTTC. Its translation: CASSGQGLNYGYTF. Variable domain in full (rest from reference TRBV9 and TRBJ1-2): DSGVTQTPKHLITATGQRVTLRCSPRSGDLSVYWYQQSLDQGLQFLIQYYNGEERAKGNILERFSAQQFPDLHSELNLSSLELGDSALYFCASSGQGLNYGYTFGSGTRLTVV.

This clone was found a few times. The rearrangement joins TRBV6-5 to TRBJ1-5; D is unresolved. Trimming shortened V by 5 bases and J by 2 bases, and 7 bases separated the two germline ends. CDR1 is MNHEY and CDR2 is SVGAGI in the germline V gene. The CDR3 consists of 13 residues. CDR3 DNA sequence: TGTGCCAGCAGTGAGGTGGGCAATCAGCCCCAGCATTTT. Protein sequence: CASSEVGNQPQHF.

The V gene is TRBV7-2, the J gene TRBJ1-1; no definite D call. CDR3 length: 13 residues. Germline loops: CDR1 SGHTA, CDR2 FQGNSA. Trimming cost V 1 base and J 7 bases, with 10 bases left between them. In DNA, the CDR3 is TGTGCCAGCAGCTTAGAGGAGGCACTTGAAGCTTTCTTT. As protein: CASSLEEALEAFF.

The chain recombines TRBV2 with TRBJ1-4, with 8 bases identical to TRBD1. This CDR3 comprises 15 residues. V dropped 6 bases and J dropped 0; count of bases not matched to a gene: 3. Germline lookup yields CDR1 SNHLY and CDR2 FYNNEI. The CDR3 DNA reads as TGTGCCAGCAGAGAGGACAGGGCAACTAATGAAAAACTGTTTTTT. Its translation: CASREDRATNEKLFF.

The chain uses TRBV29-1 and TRBJ2-5; 11 bases line up with TRBD2. Germline V gene data show CDR1 as SQVTM and CDR2 as ANQGSEA. The CDR3 loop spans 13 amino acids. DNA for the CDR3: TGCAGTAAAGTAGCGGGGGGGGAAGAGACCCAGTACTTC. It specifies CSKVAGGEETQYF. Supplemented by reference TRBV29-1 and TRBJ2-5, the full variable domain reads SAVISQKPSRDICQRGTSLTIQCQVDSQVTMMFWYRQQPGQSLTLIATANQGSEATYESGFVIDKFPISRPNLTFSTLTVSNMSPEDSSIYLCSKVAGGEETQYFGPGTRLLVL.